Below, 17 T cell receptor beta chains from the same sample are listed, as sequenced in a study of CD8+ T cells in alopecia areata. In each case, RNA was isolated and then reverse transcribed into cDNA as the sequencing template. TCRdb keeps only in-frame clones here, not all; method: immunoSEQ multiplex PCR. This sample yields about 110,000 clones, of which approximately 61% are seen a single time; roughly 25% belongs to the top ten. The source material was NKG2D-low CD8+ T cells sorted from blood. Receptors originate from a human donor with alopecia areata.

This chain uses TRBV27 with TRBJ2-7; 11 bases match TRBD2. The ends lost 2 bases at V and 0 bases at J; junction bases unmatched: 0. This CDR3 spans 15 amino acids. The germline CDR1 and CDR2 sequences are MNHEY and SMNVEV (reference sequence). CDR3 region: CASSLLAGGSYEQYF. Here the CDR3 DNA reads TGTGCCAGCAGTTTACTAGCGGGAGGCTCCTACGAGCAGTACTTC.

The V and J genes are TRBV27 and TRBJ2-1, with TRBD2 matching over 13 bases. In germline, CDR1 is MNHEY, CDR2 SMNVEV (reference sequence). The CDR3 is 17 residues long. Losses at the gene ends were 2 bases for V and 6 bases for J; bases not matched to a gene: 7. As DNA, the CDR3 is TGTGCCAGCAGTTTAAACCCGCGACTAGCGGGGGGCAATGAGCAGTTCTTC. It encodes CASSLNPRLAGGNEQFF.

The chain combines TRBV29-1 with TRBJ1-1; TRBD1 is a possible D gene (5 bases). Germline V gene data show CDR1 as SQVTM and CDR2 as ANQGSEA. CDR3 length equals 18 residues. With 1 base removed from V and 1 base from J, the gap between germline ends came to 22 bases. The CDR3: CSVEAPGTTPSGNTEAFF. CDR3 DNA: TGCAGCGTTGAAGCCCCGGGGACTACTCCTTCCGGGAACACTGAAGCTTTCTTT.

The chain joins TRBV13 to TRBJ2-7; 8 bases agree with TRBD1. CDR1 and CDR2 from the germline V gene are PRHDT and FYEKMQ (reference sequence). The CDR3 has 16 amino acids. J gave up 4 bases and V 4 bases, and 12 bases lay outside the gene matches. In DNA form, the CDR3 reads TGTGCCAGCAGCTCTAGGCAGGGGGCGATAGGGTACGAGCAGTACTTC. Translation gives CASSSRQGAIGYEQYF.

The chain combines TRBV5-4 with TRBJ1-1; D unclear. Looked up from germline, CDR1 is SGHNT and CDR2 is YYREEE (reference sequence). This CDR3 region has 13 residues. V was clipped by 3 bases and J by 2 bases, with 8 bases between them. CDR3 coding DNA: TGTGCCAGCAGCTCATGGGGTAACACTGAAGCTTTCTTT. Encoded protein: CASSSWGNTEAFF.

V and J are TRBV2 and TRBJ2-1; D could derive from TRBD1 or TRBD2 (5 bases each). The V end lost 9 bases, the J end lost 0 bases, and 15 bases lay between the germline ends. CDR1 SNHLY and CDR2 FYNNEI come from the germline V gene. This CDR3 spans 15 amino acids. In nucleotides, the CDR3 is TGTGCCAGGGGGGAAGGGACCTCCTCCTACAATGAGCAGTTCTTC. Its translation: CARGEGTSSYNEQFF.

CDR3 sequence: CASKGSQMWDTQYF. DNA of the CDR3: TGTGCCAGCAAGGGTAGCCAAATGTGGGATACGCAGTATTTT. This sequence joins TRBV2 and TRBJ2-3; D gene uncertain. The ends were cut back, 7 bases at V and 6 bases at J, with 17 bases in the middle. Germline V gene data show CDR1 as SNHLY and CDR2 as FYNNEI. There are 14 residues in the CDR3.

There are a few counts of this clone. A far larger clone is off by one base, so a read error is likely. Other DNA sequences in this specimen translate into the identical CDR3. The chain links TRBV5-4 to TRBJ1-3; TRBD1 might be the D (6 bases). Deletions cut 4 bases from V and 4 bases from J, with 12 bases between. Germline loops: CDR1 SGHNT, CDR2 YYREEE (reference sequence). The CDR3 has 14 residues. CDR3 protein: CASSGGTNGNTIYF. The DNA of the CDR3 is TGTGCCAGCAGCGGGGGGACAAACGGAAACACCATATATTTT.

This clone was seen a few times. CDR3 sequence: CASSLGGRTVYTPQHF. CDR3 DNA: TGTGCCAGCAGCTTGGGAGGGCGCACGGTGTATACGCCCCAGCATTTT. The chain uses TRBV5-6 and TRBJ1-5; D not resolved. Trimming shortened V by 0 bases and J by 9 bases, and 19 bases separated the two germline ends. CDR1 is SGHDT, CDR2 YYEEEE, per germline. The CDR3 is 16 amino acids.

In regard to this clone: Because it lacks the conserved phenylalanine or tryptophan at the end, this CDR3 is likely a read error. This sequence joins TRBV27 and TRBJ2-7; the D gene is possibly TRBD1 (6 bases). V was trimmed by 2 bases and J by 4 bases, leaving 15 bases between them. This CDR3 has 15 residues. CDR1 and CDR2 (germline): MNHEY, SMNVEV (reference sequence). The CDR3 nucleotides are TGTGCCAGCAGTTTAGCCGGTCAGGGGTGGTACGAGCAGTACTCC. This sequence encodes CASSLAGQGWYEQYS.

A word on this clone: The same CDR3 is also encoded by other DNA sequences in this sample. This chain joins TRBV20-1 and TRBJ2-1; tentatively, D is TRBD1 or TRBD2 (5 bases each). The length of the CDR3 is 11 residues. The V and J ends lost 6 bases and 9 bases respectively, with 12 bases between them. Germline V gene lookup returns CDR1 DFQATT and CDR2 SNEGSKA (reference sequence). The CDR3 is CSARRGAEQFF. As DNA, the CDR3 is TGCAGTGCCAGAAGAGGGGCTGAGCAGTTCTTC.

This chain uses TRBV6-6 with TRBJ2-5; no definite D call. The CDR3 is 12 amino acids. Germline CDR1 reads MNHNY; CDR2 reads SVGAGI (reference sequence). Deletions cut 6 bases from V and 4 bases from J, with 9 bases between. The CDR3 reads CASSLLGETQYF. CDR3 DNA: TGTGCCAGCAGCCTCCTAGGAGAGACCCAGTACTTC.

The chain joins TRBV2 to TRBJ1-2; D is perhaps TRBD1 (5 bases). This CDR3 has 15 residues. The germline gives CDR1 SNHLY, CDR2 FYNNEI. Trimming removed 6 bases at V and 4 bases at J, with 18 bases between. The CDR3 DNA reads as TGTGCCAGCAGAAAAGGTACAGGCCTCAGCTATGGCTACACCTTC. Amino acids: CASRKGTGLSYGYTF.

The V call is TRBV30, the J call TRBJ1-2; no reliable D call. V lost 5 bases and J 4 bases, leaving 11 bases between the germline ends. Germline V gene sequence: CDR1 GTSNPN, CDR2 SVGIG (reference sequence). This CDR3 comprises 12 residues. DNA of the CDR3: TGTGCCTGGGTTACTCTGGGCTATGGCTACACCTTC. Its translation: CAWVTLGYGYTF.

The chain links TRBV29-1 to TRBJ2-2; 11 bases agree with TRBD2. Germline V gene data show CDR1 as SQVTM and CDR2 as ANQGSEA. V dropped 7 bases and J dropped 5; count of bases not matched to a gene: 6. There are 14 residues in the CDR3. The CDR3 DNA follows: TGCAGCGCTATAGCGGGAGGGCTAACCGGGGAGCTGTTTTTT. Translating gives CSAIAGGLTGELFF.

This clone has only a few counts. This chain joins TRBV19 and TRBJ2-1; D is possibly TRBD1 (6 bases). The CDR3 sequence is 16 residues long. The germline gives CDR1 LNHDA, CDR2 SQIVND (reference sequence). Trimming pared 3 bases from V and 10 bases from J, leaving 22 bases between. CDR3: CASSIPGTTLRGEQFF. The CDR3, as DNA: TGTGCCAGTAGTATCCCCGGGACAACTTTGCGCGGAGAGCAGTTCTTC. Filled out from reference TRBV19 and TRBJ2-1, the complete variable domain reads DGGITQSPKYLFRKEGQNVTLSCEQNLNHDAMYWYRQDPGQGLRLIYYSQIVNDFQKGDIAEGYSVSREKKESFPLTVTSAQKNPTAFYLCASSIPGTTLRGEQFFGPGTRLTVL.

In this sample, this clone turned up a few times. The chain is built from TRBV28 and TRBJ2-7, with D perhaps matching TRBD1 or TRBD2 (5 bases each). Trimming pared 5 bases from V and 12 bases from J, leaving 20 bases between. In germline, CDR1 is MDHEN, CDR2 SYDVKM. This CDR3 has 13 residues. The chain's CDR3 is CASSPGGWGIGYF. The CDR3 DNA is TGTGCCAGCAGTCCAGGTGGTTGGGGGATTGGGTACTTC. Combining the CDR3 with reference TRBV28 and TRBJ2-7 gives the whole variable domain DVKVTQSSRYLVKRTGEKVFLECVQDMDHENMFWYRQDPGLGLRLIYFSYDVKMKEKGDIPEGYSVSREKKERFSLILESASTNQTSMYLCASSPGGWGIGYFGPGTRLTVT.